The source of this T cell receptor (beta chain) is a study of blood T cell repertoires in COVID-19. Study context: The origin of the acute and convalescent COVID-19 samples was the United States, Italy and Spain. T cells, B-cell-depleted T cells, or PBMCs supplied cDNA or gDNA.

Original handling: Amplifying reference gene primers gave estimates of nucleated cell counts. Only in-frame clones appear in the TCRdb table, and some are missing; sequencing was by immunoSEQ multiplex PCR. V and J calls and clone size follow that table, whereas D and trimming were derived from the DNA. The repertoire has 70,000 or so clones, around 90% of them found once; the top ten carry 1.4% to 1.5%. The CDR3 covers 14 residues. Germline-derived CDR1 and CDR2 are KGHSH and LQKENI. V dropped 2 bases and J dropped 4; count of bases not matched to a gene: 4. The chain recombines TRBV18 with TRBJ2-5; 7 bases match TRBD2. This clonotype was sampled from a man in his fifties or sixties with acute or convalescent COVID-19. Sequences were obtained from peripheral blood. CDR3 in amino acids: CASSPSGGGETQYF. The CDR3 coding sequence is TGTGCCAGCTCACCATCGGGGGGAGGAGAGACCCAGTACTTC.